This TCR beta chain is drawn from a study of blood T cell repertoires in COVID-19. About the study: Both acute and convalescent COVID-19 samples were obtained from the United States, Italy and Spain.

Here immunoSEQ multiplex PCR was the method, and the copy in TCRdb shows in-frame clones only, minus some. The sample lists about 160,000 clones; 85% to 90% were seen once. V lost 0 bases and J lost 1, with 16 bases in between. This CDR3 is built from 17 residues. Germline CDR1 LGHDT, CDR2 YNNKEL (reference sequence). Sequenced sample: peripheral blood. This clonotype originated in a woman in her seventies with acute or convalescent COVID-19. V is TRBV3-1 (or the pseudogene TRBV3-2) and J is TRBJ2-7, with D possibly TRBD1 on 5 matching bases. As DNA, the CDR3 is TGTGCCAGCAGCCAAGATTCGGCGACAGTGGTATCCTACGAGCAGTACTTC. Translated: CASSQDSATVVSYEQYF.